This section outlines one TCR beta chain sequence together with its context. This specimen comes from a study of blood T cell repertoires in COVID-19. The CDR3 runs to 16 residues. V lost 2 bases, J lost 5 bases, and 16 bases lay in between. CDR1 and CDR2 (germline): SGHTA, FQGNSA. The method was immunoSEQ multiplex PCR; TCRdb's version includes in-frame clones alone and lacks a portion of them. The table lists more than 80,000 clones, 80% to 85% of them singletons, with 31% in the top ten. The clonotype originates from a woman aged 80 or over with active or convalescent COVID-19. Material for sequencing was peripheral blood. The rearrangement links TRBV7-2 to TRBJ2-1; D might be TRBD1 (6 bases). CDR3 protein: CASSLHQDRIDNEQFF. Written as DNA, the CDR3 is TGTGCCAGCAGCTTACATCAGGACAGAATAGACAATGAGCAGTTCTTC.